This paragraph reports one T cell receptor beta chain. These data are taken from a study of STAT5B mutations in CD4+ large granular lymphocyte leukemia. This was a survey-level run. Method: immunoSEQ multiplex PCR; TCRdb's copy keeps in-frame clones and lacks some. Among around 24,000 clones listed, 74% were seen once. Germline V gene lookup returns CDR1 LGHNA and CDR2 YNFKEQ. CDR3 length: 17 amino acids. The V gene lost 0 bases and the J gene lost 4 bases, with 17 bases spanning the gap. The TCR comes from a human donor in good health. Material for sequencing was CD4+ T cells from blood buffy coats. V usage is TRBV4-2 and J usage is TRBJ2-3; D is uncertain. CDR3 in DNA: TGTGCCAGCAGCCAAGATCCGCACAGAGCAGAAGCAGATACGCAGTATTTT. This gives the protein CASSQDPHRAEADTQYF.